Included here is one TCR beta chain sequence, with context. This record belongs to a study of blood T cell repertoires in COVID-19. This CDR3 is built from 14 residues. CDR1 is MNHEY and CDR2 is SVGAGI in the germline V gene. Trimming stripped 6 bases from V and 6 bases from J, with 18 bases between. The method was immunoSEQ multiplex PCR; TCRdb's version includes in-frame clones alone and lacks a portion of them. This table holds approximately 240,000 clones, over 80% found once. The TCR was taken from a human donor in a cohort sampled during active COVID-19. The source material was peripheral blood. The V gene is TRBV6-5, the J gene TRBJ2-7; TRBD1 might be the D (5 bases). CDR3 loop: CASSLLSQGTEQYF. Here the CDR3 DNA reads TGTGCCAGCAGCCTATTAAGTCAGGGTACCGAGCAGTACTTC.